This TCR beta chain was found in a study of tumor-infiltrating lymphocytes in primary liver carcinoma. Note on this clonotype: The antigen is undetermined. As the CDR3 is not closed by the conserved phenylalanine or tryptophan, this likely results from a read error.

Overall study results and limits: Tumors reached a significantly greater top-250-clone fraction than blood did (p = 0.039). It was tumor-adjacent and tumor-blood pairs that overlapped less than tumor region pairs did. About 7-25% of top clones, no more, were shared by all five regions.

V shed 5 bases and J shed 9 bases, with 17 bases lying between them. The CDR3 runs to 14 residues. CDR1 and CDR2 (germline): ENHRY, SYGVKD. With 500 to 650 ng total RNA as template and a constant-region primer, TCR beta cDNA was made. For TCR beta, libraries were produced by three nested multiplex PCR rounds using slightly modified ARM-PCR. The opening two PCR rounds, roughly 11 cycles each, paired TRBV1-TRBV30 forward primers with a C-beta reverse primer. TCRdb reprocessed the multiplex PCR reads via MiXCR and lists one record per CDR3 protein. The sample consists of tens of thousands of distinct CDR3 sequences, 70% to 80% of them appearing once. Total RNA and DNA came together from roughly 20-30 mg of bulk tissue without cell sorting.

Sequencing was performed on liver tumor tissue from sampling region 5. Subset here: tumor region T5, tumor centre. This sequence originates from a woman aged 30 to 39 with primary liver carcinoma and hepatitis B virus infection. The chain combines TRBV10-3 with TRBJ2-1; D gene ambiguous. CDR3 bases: TGTGCCATCAGTCCCACGGCGACCCAGGTTGAGCAGTTCCTC. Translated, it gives CAISPTATQVEQFL.